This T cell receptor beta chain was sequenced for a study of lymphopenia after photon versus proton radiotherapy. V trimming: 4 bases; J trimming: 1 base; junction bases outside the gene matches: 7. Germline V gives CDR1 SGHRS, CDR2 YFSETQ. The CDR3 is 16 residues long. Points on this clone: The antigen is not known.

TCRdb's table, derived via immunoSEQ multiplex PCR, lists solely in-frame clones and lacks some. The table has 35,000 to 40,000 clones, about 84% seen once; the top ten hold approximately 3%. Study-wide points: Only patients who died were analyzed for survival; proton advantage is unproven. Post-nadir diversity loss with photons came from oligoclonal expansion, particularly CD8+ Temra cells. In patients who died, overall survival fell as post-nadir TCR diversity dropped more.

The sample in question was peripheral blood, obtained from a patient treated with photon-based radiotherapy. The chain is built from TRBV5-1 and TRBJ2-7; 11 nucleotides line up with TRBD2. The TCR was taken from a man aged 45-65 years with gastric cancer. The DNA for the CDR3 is TGCGCCAGCAGCGCAGGGACTAGCGGTCGATCCTACGAGCAGTACTTC. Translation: CASSAGTSGRSYEQYF.